Sequencing of this T cell receptor (beta chain) was carried out in a study of T cell responses to AZD1222 COVID-19 vaccine (dated by TCRdb to about 2021). For context, the study as a whole: AZD1222 recipients given second doses at about 4 weeks or at about 12 weeks were pooled, since spike-specific TCR depth and breadth were not found to differ between the two schedules. A total of just over 230 trial participants underwent TCR sequencing, of whom 207 had received two doses of AZD1222 and approximately 26 had received two doses of the MenACWY control vaccine. Trial participants were enrolled by age into 18-55, 56-69 and 70-plus year subgroups, with about 150, 28 and 57 TCR-sequenced participants respectively. The paper as a whole reports these results and caveats: Because no day 14 peak-response samples were available, the repertoires could be characterized only after the peak T cell response. Reportedly, close to half of the unique spike-specific TCRs recognized epitopes lying outside the regions that are mutated in the B.1.351 and B.1.1.7 variants. After two AZD1222 doses, spike-specific TCR breadth and depth were significantly higher than at day 0 and than in MenACWY recipients. Participants were mostly white British and included more females than males, and it was suggested by the authors that clonal diversity may have been underestimated. The whole spike protein was spanned by vaccine-associated CD4 TCRs, and dominant responses were seen in regions 160-218 and 743-854. In the small 56-69-year group, the increase in depth fell short of significance, most likely because of low power. Conclusions about previously exposed vaccinees are limited, since just 5 or 6 AZD1222 recipients were seropositive for SARS-CoV-2 at baseline.

The time point label of this sample denotes: baseline before first vaccination. Samples from vaccinated people were obtained from the UK trials COV001 and COV002, which included a single-blind randomized controlled phase 2/3 trial of AZD1222 (ChAdOx1 nCoV-19) in healthy adults. Trial participant PBMC samples were collected at day 0 and day 28 after the second dose for TCRbeta chain sequencing. This clone has just one count. Its specific antigen is unknown. Qualities for individual bases were not recorded, and no much larger clone is one base off. The CDR3 regions of human TCRbeta chains were subjected to immunosequencing. Regarding the original processing steps: TCRs in the repertoires were matched against a reference library of SARS-CoV-2-specific TCRs that had been generated with the MIRA antigen-specificity platform. Breadth was defined as the fraction of unique TCRs that were SARS-CoV-2-associated. Depth was defined as the fraction of total T cells that were SARS-CoV-2-associated. Each spike-specific TCR was assigned to its reactive spike region and to a CD4 or CD8 class using the MIRA data. Log10-transformed breadth and depth values were compared by one-way ANOVA with Sidak's multiple comparisons tests. TCRdb provides this immuneACCESS table in a form limited to in-frame rearrangements. Some clones are lacking; in checked studies, under half of them reflect an unresolved V gene, and why the rest are absent is not known. V and J calls and clone size are copied from that table; D and trimming were computed from the DNA. Present in this sample are some 100,000 clones, 90% of which were seen just once. The leading ten clones occupy roughly 1.4% of the sample.

The cysteine opens and the phenylalanine closes a CDR3 of 16 amino acids. Only CDR3 DNA is held: 48 bases, read in frame from base 1. Cut back by 5 bases and 0 bases, the V and J ends lie 17 bases apart. In the germline V gene, CDR1 corresponds to LGHNA and CDR2 to YNFKEQ. The chain was built from TRBV4-2 and TRBJ2-7; the D gene is unclear. The starting material was peripheral blood, obtained on day 0 of AZD1222 vaccination. The clonotype originates from an adult in good health. The CDR3: CASSTQTGGGSYEQYF. The bases read TGTGCCAGCAGCACACAGACTGGTGGTGGCTCCTACGAGCAGTACTTC.